This T cell receptor beta chain emerged from a study of blood T cell repertoires in COVID-19. For the study at large: Sample material is recorded as cDNA or gDNA derived from T cells, B-cell-depleted T cells, or PBMCs.

V lost 1 base, J lost 4 bases, and 11 bases lay in between. CDR1 is SGHKS, CDR2 YYEKEE, per germline (reference sequence). The CDR3 is made up of 14 amino acids. Recruitment covered about two dozen US areas and drew participants whose ages spanned 18 to 89 years. Cohorts were based on clinical histories the participants reported. This clone was counted once. As originally analysed: Scientists estimated how many nucleated cells there were by amplifying reference gene primers. Only in-frame clones appear in the TCRdb table, and some are missing; sequencing was by immunoSEQ multiplex PCR. Clone size and the V and J calls come from that table; the DNA yielded D and trimming. The sample yields roughly 200,000 clones, approximately 86% seen once.

The clonotype comes from a man younger than 30 with acute COVID-19. The sequenced material came from PBMCs or T cells enriched from blood (not recorded which). V is TRBV5-5 and J is TRBJ1-1, with unresolved D. For the CDR3, the DNA is TGTGCCAGCAGCTTGCCGGGGTACGGCACTGAAGCTTTCTTT. Amino acids: CASSLPGYGTEAFF.